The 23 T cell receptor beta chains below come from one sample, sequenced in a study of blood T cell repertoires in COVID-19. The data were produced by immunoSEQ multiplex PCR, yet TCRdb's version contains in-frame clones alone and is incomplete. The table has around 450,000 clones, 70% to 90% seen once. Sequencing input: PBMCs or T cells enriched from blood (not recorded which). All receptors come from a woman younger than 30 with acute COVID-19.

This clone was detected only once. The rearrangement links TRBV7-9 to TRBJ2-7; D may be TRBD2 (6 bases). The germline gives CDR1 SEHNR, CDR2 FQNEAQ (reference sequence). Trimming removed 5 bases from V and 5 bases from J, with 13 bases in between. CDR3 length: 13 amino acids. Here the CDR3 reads CASSPKGLHEQYF. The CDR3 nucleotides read TGTGCCAGCAGCCCCAAGGGACTTCACGAGCAGTACTTC.

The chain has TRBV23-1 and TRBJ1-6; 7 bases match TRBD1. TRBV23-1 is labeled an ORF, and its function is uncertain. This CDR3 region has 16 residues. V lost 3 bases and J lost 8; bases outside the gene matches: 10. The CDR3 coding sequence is TGCGCCAGCAGTCAGGCGACCGGGACAGCTCATTCACCCCTCCACTTT. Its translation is CASSQATGTAHSPLHF.

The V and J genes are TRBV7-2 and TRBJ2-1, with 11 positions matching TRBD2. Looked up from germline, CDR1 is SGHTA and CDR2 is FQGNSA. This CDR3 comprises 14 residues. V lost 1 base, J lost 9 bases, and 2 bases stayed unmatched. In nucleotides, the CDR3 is TGTGCCAGCAGCTTAGGGACTAGCGGGCGTGAGCAGTTCTTC. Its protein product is CASSLGTSGREQFF.

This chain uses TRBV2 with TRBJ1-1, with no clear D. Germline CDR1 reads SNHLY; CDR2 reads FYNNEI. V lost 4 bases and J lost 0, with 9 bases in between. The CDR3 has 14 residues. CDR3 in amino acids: CASSVGNMNTEAFF. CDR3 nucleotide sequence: TGTGCCAGCAGTGTCGGGAACATGAACACTGAAGCTTTCTTT.

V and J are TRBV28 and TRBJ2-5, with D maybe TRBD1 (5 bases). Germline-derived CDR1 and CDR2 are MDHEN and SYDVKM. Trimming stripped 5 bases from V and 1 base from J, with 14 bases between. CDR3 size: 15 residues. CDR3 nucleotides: TGTGCCAGCAGTACGAACCAGGGTTCCCAAGAGACCCAGTACTTC. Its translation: CASSTNQGSQETQYF.

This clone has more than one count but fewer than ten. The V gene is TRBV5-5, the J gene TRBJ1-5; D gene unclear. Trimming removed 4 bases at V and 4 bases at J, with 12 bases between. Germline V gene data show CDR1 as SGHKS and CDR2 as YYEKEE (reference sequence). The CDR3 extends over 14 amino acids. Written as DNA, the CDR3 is TGTGCCAGCAGCGCTGGAGCGAAAAATCAGCCCCAGCATTTT. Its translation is CASSAGAKNQPQHF.

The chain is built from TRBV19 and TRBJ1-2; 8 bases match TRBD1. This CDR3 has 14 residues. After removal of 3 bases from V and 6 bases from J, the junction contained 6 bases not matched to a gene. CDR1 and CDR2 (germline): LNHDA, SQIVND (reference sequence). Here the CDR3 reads CASSMGQAVNGYTF. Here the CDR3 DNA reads TGTGCCAGTAGTATGGGACAGGCGGTAAATGGCTACACCTTC.

CDR3 sequence: CASSIDLDRVQPQHF. CDR3 bases: TGTGCCAGTAGTATAGATCTCGACAGGGTCCAGCCCCAGCATTTT. The chain has TRBV19 and TRBJ1-5, with TRBD1 matching 7 bases. V lost 0 bases to trimming and J lost 7 bases; unmatched junction nucleotides: 6. The CDR3 sequence is 15 residues long. Germline V lookup: CDR1 LNHDA, CDR2 SQIVND (reference sequence).

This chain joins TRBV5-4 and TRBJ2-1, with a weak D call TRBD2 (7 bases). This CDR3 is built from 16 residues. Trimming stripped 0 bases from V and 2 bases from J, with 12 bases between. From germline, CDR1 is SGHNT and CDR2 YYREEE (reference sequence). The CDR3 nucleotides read TGTGCCAGCAGCTTGGGGGTCGGGGGGCCCTACAATGAGCAGTTCTTC. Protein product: CASSLGVGGPYNEQFF.

The CDR3 protein is CASSRRGDRGYNEQFF. The CDR3 region has the DNA TGTGCCAGCAGCCGCCGGGGGGACAGGGGATACAATGAGCAGTTCTTC. The chain combines TRBV7-9 with TRBJ2-1, with 10 nucleotides matching TRBD1. The length of the CDR3 is 16 residues. The V segment lost 5 bases and the J segment 4 bases; nucleotides outside the gene matches: 8. The germline V gene encodes CDR1 SEHNR and CDR2 FQNEAQ (reference sequence).

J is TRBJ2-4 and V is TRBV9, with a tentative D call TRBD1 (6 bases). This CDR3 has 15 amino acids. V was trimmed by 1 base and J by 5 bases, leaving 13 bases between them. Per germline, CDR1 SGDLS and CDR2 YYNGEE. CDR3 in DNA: TGTGCCAGCAGCGTAAACAGGGATGTTCAAAACATTCAGTACTTC. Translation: CASSVNRDVQNIQYF. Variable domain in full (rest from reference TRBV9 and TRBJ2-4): DSGVTQTPKHLITATGQRVTLRCSPRSGDLSVYWYQQSLDQGLQFLIQYYNGEERAKGNILERFSAQQFPDLHSELNLSSLELGDSALYFCASSVNRDVQNIQYFGAGTRLSVL.

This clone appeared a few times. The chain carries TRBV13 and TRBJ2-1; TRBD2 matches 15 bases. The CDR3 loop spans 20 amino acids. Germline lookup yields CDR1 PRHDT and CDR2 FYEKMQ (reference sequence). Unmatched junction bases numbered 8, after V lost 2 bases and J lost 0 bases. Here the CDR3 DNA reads TGTGCCAGCAGCTTAAGCCCGGGACTAGCGGGGGGATTCTCCTACAATGAGCAGTTCTTC. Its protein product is CASSLSPGLAGGFSYNEQFF.

The chain's CDR3 is CASSAREGAETQYF. The DNA for the CDR3 is TGTGCCAGCAGCGCCCGGGAGGGGGCGGAGACCCAGTACTTC. The chain is built from TRBV9 and TRBJ2-5; perhaps TRBD2 as D (8 bases). The germline V gene encodes CDR1 SGDLS and CDR2 YYNGEE. The CDR3 sequence is 14 residues long. Between the trimmed V and J ends, which lost 3 bases and 5 bases, there was a span of 14 bases. The whole variable domain, filled in from reference TRBV9 and TRBJ2-5, reads DSGVTQTPKHLITATGQRVTLRCSPRSGDLSVYWYQQSLDQGLQFLIQYYNGEERAKGNILERFSAQQFPDLHSELNLSSLELGDSALYFCASSAREGAETQYFGPGTRLLVL.

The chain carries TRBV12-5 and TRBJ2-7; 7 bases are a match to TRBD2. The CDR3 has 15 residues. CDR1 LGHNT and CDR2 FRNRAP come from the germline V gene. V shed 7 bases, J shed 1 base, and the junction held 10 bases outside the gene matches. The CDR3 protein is CASVKGQGGSYEQYF. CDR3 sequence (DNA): TGTGCTAGTGTAAAAGGGCAGGGAGGGTCCTACGAGCAGTACTTC.

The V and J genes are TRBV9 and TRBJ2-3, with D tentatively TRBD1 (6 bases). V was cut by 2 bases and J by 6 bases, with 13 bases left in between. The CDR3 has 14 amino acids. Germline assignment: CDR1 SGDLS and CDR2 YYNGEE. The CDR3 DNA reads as TGTGCCAGCAGCGTTGAAGGGGGTAGGGATACGCAGTATTTT. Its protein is CASSVEGGRDTQYF.

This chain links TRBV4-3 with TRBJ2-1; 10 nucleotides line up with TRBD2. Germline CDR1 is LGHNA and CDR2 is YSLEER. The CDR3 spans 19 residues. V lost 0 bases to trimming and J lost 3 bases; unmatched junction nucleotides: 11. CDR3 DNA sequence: TGCGCCAGCAGCCAAGATACCCTAGCGGGGGTCGGCTTCTACAATGAGCAGTTCTTC. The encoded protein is CASSQDTLAGVGFYNEQFF.

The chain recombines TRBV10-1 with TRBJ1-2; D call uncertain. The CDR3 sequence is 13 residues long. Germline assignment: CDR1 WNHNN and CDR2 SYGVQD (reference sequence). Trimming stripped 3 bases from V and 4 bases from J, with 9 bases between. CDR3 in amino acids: CASSDGSAYGYTF. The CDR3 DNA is TGCGCCAGCAGTGATGGCAGTGCCTATGGCTACACCTTC.

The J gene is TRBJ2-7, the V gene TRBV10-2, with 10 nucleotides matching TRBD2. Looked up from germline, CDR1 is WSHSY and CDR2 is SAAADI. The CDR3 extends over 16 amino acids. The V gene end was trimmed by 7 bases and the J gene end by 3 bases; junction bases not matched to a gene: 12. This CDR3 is CASKGLAGDSVYEQYF. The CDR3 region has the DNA TGCGCCAGCAAGGGGCTAGCGGGAGATTCGGTCTACGAGCAGTACTTC.

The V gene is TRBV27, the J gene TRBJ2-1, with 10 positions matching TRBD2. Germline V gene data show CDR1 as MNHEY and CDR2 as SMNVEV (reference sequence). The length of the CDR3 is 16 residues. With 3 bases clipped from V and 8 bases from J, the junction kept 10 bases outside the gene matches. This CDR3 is CASSLFSSGSRDEQFF. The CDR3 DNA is TGTGCCAGCAGTTTGTTCTCTAGCGGGAGTAGAGATGAGCAGTTCTTC.

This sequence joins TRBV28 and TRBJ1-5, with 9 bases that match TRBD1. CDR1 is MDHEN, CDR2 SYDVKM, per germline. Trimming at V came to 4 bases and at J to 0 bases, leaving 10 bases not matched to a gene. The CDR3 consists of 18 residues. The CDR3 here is CASSSRDRASYSNQPQHF. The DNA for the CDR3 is TGTGCCAGCAGTTCCCGGGACAGGGCCTCATATAGCAATCAGCCCCAGCATTTT.

The CDR3 here is CASSSLRGGRDEQFF. CDR3 in DNA: TGTGCCAGCAGTTCCCTGAGGGGGGGCCGAGATGAGCAGTTCTTC. This chain joins TRBV28 and TRBJ2-1; tentative D call: TRBD2 (7 bases). Germline CDR1 reads MDHEN; CDR2 reads SYDVKM. V lost 4 bases and J lost 8, with 18 bases in between. The CDR3 extends over 15 amino acids.

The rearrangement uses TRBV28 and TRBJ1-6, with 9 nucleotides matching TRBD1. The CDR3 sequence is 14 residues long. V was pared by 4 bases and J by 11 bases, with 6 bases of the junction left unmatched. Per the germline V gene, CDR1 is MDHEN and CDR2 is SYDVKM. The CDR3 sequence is CASSSGQGGTPLHF. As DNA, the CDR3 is TGTGCCAGCAGTTCGGGACAGGGTGGAACACCCCTCCACTTT.

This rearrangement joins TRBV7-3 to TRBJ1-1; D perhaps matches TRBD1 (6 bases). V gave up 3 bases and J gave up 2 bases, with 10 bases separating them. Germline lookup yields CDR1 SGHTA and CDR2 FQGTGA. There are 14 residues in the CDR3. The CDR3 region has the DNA TGTGCCAGCAGCTTGGGGGCTCGAAACACTGAAGCTTTCTTT. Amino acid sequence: CASSLGARNTEAFF.